Described below is a single T cell receptor beta chain sequence and its context. Its target is unknown. Trimming took off 7 bases at V and 0 bases at J, with 8 bases between the two ends. The CDR3 consists of 12 residues. Germline values: CDR1 SQVTM, CDR2 ANQGSEA. The record originates from a study of T cells after yellow fever vaccination. Background on the study: Preparation used SMART-Seq v4 Ultra Low Input for the low-cell-number fractions. Study results and limitations: Booster samples showed a return of most primary-vaccination clones (about 97% CD4, 70% to 90% CD8). Researchers cautioned that FACS-sorted repertoires could harbor abundant clonotypes contaminating from the bulk population.

TCRdb re-called the 5' RACE reads with MiXCR, one entry per CDR3 protein. The sample has under 500,000 distinct CDR3 sequences, over 15% seen once. This chain uses TRBV29-1 with TRBJ2-3; D remains unclear. Sequencing was performed on PBMCs, taken before the yellow fever booster vaccination. The sequence was obtained from a man aged 18-30 years who received the YFV17D yellow fever vaccine. The CDR3 nucleotides read TGCAGCGGTAGGCAGAGCACAGATACGCAGTATTTT. Protein product: CSGRQSTDTQYF.